Sequencing of this T cell receptor beta chain was carried out in a study of T cells expressing NK-cell markers. Across the whole study: Seven HCMV-seropositive donors and one seronegative donor made up the eight sequenced donors.

Worth noting for this clonotype: Antigen specificity is unknown.

TCRdb re-called the 5' RACE reads and catalogs CDR3 proteins one per entry, DNA excluded. Reported are around 380,000 distinct CDR3 sequences; the ten largest clones contain approximately 11%. The germline V gene has CDR1 SGHAT and CDR2 FQNNGV. The length of the CDR3 is 17 residues. Study-level points and caveats: No clear determination of HCMV specificity was made for expanded NKG2C+ T cell clones. In a group of 5 or 6 donors, dominant NKG2C+ clonotypes represented about 1.0-7.5% of CD8+ T cells.

This receptor was obtained from a woman in her 50s in good health. The specimen sequenced was blood T cells: a sorted CD56 or NKG2C T cell subset, CD4+ or CD8+ T cells, or bulk PBMC T cells (not recorded which). This chain connects TRBV11-2 to TRBJ2-7; TCRdb designates TRBD1, a call that cannot be tested without DNA. The CDR3 loop is CASSSGKLGGRSYEQYF.